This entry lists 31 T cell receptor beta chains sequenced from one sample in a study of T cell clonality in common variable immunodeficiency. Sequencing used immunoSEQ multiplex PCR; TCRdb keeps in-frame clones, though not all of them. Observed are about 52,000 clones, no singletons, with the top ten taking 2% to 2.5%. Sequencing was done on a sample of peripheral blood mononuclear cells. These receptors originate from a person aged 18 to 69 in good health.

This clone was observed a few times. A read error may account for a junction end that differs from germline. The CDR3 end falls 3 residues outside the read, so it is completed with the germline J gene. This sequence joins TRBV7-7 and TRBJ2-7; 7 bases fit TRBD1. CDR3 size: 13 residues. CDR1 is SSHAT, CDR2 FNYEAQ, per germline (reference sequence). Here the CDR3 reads CASSAGTAYEQYF. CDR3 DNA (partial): TGTGCTAGCAGCGCCGGGACAGCCTACGAG.

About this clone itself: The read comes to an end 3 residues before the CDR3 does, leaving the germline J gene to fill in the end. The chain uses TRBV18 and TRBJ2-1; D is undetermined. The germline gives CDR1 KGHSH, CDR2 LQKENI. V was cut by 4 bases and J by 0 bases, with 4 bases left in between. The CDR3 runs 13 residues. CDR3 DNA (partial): TGTGCCAGCTCACTCGGCTCCTACAATGAG. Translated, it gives CASSLGSYNE. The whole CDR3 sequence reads CASSLGSYNEQFF.

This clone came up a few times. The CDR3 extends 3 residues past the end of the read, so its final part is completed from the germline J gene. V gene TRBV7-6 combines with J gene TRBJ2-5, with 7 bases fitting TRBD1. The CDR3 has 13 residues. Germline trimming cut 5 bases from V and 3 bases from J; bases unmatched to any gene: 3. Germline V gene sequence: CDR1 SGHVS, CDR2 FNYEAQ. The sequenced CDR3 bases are TGTGCCAGCAGCGGGACAGTCGAAGAGACC. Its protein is CASSGTVEET. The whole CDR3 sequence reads CASSGTVEETQYF.

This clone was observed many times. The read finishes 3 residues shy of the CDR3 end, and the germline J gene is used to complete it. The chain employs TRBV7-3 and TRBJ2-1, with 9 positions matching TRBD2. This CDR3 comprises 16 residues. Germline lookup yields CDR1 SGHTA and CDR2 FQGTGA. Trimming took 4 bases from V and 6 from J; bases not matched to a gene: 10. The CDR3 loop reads CASSYSGTSSPNEQFF. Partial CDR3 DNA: TGTGCCAGCAGCTATTCCGGGACTAGCTCCCCCAATGAG.

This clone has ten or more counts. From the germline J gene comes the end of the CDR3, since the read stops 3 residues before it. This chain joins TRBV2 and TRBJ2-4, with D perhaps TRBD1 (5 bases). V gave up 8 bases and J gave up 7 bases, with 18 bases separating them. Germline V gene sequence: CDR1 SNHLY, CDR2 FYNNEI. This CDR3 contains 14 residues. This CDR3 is CASLSAGWGNIQYF. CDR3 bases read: TGTGCCAGCTTGAGCGCAGGGTGGGGCAACATT.

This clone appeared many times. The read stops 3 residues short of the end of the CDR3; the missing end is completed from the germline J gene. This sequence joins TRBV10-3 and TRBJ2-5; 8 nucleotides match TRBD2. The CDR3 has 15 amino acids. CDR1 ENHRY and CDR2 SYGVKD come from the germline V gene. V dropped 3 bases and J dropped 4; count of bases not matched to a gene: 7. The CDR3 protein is CAISDDGGAGETQYF. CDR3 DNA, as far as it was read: TGTGCCATCAGTGATGACGGGGGGGCTGGAGAGACC.

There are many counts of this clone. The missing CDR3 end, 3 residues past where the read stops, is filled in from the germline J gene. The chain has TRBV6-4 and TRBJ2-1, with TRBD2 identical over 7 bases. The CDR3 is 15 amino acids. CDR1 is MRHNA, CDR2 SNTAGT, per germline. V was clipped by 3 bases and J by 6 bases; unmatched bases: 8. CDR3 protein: CASSDGGRAGNEQFF. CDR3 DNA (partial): TGTGCCAGCAGTGATGGGGGGAGGGCCGGCAATGAG.

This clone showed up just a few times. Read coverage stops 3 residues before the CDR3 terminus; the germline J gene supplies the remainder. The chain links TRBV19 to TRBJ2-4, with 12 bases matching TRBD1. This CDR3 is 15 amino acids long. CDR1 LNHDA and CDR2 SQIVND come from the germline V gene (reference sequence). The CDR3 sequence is CASSLAGTGGYGQYF. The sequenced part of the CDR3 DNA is TGTGCCAGTAGTCTTGCCGGGACAGGGGGCTATGGT. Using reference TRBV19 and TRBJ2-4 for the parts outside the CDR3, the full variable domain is DGGITQSPKYLFRKEGQNVTLSCEQNLNHDAMYWYRQDPGQGLRLIYYSQIVNDFQKGDIAEGYSVSREKKESFPLTVTSAQKNPTAFYLCASSLAGTGGYGQYFGAGTRLSVL.

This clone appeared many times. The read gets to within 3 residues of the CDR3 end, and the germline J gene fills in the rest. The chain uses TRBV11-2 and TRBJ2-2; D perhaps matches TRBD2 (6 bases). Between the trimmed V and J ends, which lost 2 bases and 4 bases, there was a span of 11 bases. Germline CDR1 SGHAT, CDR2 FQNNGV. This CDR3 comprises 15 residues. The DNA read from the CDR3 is TGTGCCAGCAGCTTAATCGACGGGGGCACCGGGGAG. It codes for CASSLIDGGTGE. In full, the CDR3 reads CASSLIDGGTGELFF.

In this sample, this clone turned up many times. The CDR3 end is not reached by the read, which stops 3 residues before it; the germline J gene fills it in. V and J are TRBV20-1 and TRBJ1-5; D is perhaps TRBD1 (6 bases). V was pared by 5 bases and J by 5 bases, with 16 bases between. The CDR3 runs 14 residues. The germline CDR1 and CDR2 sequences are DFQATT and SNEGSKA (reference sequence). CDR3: CSASQQGGYQPQHF. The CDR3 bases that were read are TGCAGTGCTTCTCAACAGGGTGGATATCAGCCC.

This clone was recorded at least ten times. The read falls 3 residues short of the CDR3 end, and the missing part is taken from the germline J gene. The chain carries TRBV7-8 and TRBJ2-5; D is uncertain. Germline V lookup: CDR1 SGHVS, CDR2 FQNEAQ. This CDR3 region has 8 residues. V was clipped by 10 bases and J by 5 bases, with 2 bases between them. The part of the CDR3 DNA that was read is TGTGCCACGGAGACC. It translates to CATET. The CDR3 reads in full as CATETQYF.

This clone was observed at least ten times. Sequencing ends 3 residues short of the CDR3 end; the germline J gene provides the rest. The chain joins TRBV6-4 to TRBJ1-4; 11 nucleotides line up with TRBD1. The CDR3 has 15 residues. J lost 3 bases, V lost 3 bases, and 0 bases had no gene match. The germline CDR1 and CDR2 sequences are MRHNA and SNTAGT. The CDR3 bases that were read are TGTGCCAGCAGTGAGGGACAGGGGGCTAATGAAAAA. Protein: CASSEGQGANEK. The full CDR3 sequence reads CASSEGQGANEKLFF.

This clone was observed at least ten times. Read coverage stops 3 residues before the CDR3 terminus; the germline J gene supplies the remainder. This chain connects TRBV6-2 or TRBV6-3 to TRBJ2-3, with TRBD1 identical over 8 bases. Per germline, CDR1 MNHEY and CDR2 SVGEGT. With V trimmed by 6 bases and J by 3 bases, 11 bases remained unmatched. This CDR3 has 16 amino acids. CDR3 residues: CASSSRQGSSTDTQYF. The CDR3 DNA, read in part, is TGTGCCAGCAGCTCCCGACAGGGGTCGTCGACAGATACG.

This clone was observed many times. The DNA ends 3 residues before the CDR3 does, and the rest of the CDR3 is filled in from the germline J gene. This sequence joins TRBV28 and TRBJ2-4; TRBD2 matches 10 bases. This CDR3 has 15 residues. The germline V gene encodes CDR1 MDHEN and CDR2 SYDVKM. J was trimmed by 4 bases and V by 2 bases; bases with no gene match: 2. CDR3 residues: CASSLRTSGKNIQYF. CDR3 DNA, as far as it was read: TGTGCCAGCAGTTTACGGACTAGCGGTAAAAACATT.

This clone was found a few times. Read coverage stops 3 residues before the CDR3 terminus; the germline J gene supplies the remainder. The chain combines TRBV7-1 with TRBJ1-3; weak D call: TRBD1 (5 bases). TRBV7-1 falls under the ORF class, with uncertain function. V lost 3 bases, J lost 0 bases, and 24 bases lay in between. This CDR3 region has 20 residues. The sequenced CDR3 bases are TGTGCCAGCAGCTCCAACCTAGACAGAAAAACCCCGAGCTCTGGAAACACC. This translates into CASSSNLDRKTPSSGNT. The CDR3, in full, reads CASSSNLDRKTPSSGNTIYF.

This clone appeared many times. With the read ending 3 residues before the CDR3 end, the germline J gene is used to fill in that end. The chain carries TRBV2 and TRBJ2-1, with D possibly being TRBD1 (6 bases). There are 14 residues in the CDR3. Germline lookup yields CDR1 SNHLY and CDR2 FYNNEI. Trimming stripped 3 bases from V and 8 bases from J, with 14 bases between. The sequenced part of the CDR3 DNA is TGTGCCAGCAGTGATTGGGGGCCCAAGGATGAG. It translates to CASSDWGPKDE. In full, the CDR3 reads CASSDWGPKDEQFF.

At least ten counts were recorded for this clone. The CDR3 region is CASTPGGFAFSYEQYF. The CDR3 DNA, read in part, is TGCGCCAGCACCCCAGGCGGGTTCGCTTTCTCCTACGAG. This rearrangement joins TRBV5-1 to TRBJ2-7; D is possibly TRBD2 (5 bases). The CDR3 end is not reached by the read, which stops 3 residues before it; the germline J gene fills it in. CDR3 size: 16 residues. The V end lost 6 bases, the J end lost 0 bases, and 19 bases lay between the germline ends. The V gene's germline CDR1 is SGHRS and CDR2 YFSETQ.

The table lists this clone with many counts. CDR3 sequence: CAWSVNQGDGYTF. The part of the CDR3 DNA that was read is TGTGCCTGGAGTGTAAATCAGGGTGACGGC. The chain recombines TRBV30 with TRBJ1-2; TRBD1 might be the D (5 bases). The read terminates 3 residues before the CDR3 end, so the remaining end is supplied by the germline J gene. The CDR3 totals 13 residues. Looked up from germline, CDR1 is GTSNPN and CDR2 is SVGIG (reference sequence).

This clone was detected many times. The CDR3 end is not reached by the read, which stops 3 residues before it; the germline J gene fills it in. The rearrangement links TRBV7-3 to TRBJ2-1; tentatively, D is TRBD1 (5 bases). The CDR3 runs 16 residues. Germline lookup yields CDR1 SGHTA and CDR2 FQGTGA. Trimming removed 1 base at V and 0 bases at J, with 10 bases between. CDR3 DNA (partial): TGTGCCAGCAGCTTAATGGGGCATAGCTCCTACAATGAG. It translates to CASSLMGHSSYNE. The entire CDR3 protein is CASSLMGHSSYNEQFF.

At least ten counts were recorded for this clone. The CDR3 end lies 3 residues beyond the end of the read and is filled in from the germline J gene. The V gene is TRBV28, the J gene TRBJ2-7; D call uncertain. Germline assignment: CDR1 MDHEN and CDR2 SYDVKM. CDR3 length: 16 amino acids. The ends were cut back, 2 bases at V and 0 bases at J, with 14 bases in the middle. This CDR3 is CASSLPQETLSYEQYF. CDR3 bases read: TGTGCCAGCAGTTTACCTCAGGAAACTCTCTCCTACGAG.

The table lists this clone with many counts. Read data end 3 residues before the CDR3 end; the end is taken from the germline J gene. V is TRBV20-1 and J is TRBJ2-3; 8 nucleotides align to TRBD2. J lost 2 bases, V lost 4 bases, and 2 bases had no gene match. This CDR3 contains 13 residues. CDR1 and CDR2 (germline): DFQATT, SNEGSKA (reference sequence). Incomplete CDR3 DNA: TGCAGTGCTAATAGCGGGGTCACAGATACG. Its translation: CSANSGVTDT. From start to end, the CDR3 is CSANSGVTDTQYF.

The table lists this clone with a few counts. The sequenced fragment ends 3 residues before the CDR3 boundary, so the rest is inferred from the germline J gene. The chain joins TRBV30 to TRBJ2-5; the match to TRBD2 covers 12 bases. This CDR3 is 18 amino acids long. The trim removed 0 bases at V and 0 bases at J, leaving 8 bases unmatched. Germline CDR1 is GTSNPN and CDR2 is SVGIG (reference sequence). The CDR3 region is CAWSVGWLAGGNQETQYF. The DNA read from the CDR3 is TGTGCCTGGAGTGTAGGTTGGCTAGCGGGGGGGAACCAAGAGACC.

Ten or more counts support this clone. The DNA read from the CDR3 is TGCAGTGCTGACTACCGGGACAGGGTGTTGGGC. This translates into CSADYRDRVLG. The complete CDR3 sequence is CSADYRDRVLGYTF. V gene TRBV20-1 combines with J gene TRBJ1-2; TRBD1 matches 9 bases. From the germline J gene comes the end of the CDR3, since the read stops 3 residues before it. This CDR3 contains 14 residues. In germline, CDR1 is DFQATT, CDR2 SNEGSKA (reference sequence).

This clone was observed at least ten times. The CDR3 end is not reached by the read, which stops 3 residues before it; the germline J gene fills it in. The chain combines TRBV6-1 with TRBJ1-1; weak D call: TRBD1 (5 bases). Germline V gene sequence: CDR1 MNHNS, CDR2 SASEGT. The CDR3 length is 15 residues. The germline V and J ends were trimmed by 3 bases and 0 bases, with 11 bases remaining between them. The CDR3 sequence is CASSDLQVMNTEAFF. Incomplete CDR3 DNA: TGTGCCAGCAGTGACCTACAGGTAATGAACACTGAA.

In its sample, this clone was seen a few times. CDR3 protein: CASSPALQVTRAGELFF. The CDR3 DNA, read in part, is TGTGCCAGCAGCCCCGCCTTACAGGTTACTCGGGCCGGGGAG. The chain recombines TRBV7-3 with TRBJ2-2; tentatively, D is TRBD1 (5 bases). Sequencing ends 3 residues short of the CDR3 end; the germline J gene provides the rest. Per the germline V gene, CDR1 is SGHTA and CDR2 is FQGTGA. V lost 5 bases, J lost 6 bases, and 22 bases lay in between. The CDR3 has 17 residues.

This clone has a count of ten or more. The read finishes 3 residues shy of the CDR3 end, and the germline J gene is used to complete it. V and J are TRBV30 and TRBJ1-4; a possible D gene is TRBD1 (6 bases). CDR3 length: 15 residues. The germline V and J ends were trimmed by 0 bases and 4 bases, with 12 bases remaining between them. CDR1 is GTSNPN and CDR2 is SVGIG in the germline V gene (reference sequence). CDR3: CAWSVSRGVNEKLFF. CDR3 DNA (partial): TGTGCCTGGAGTGTTAGCAGGGGCGTTAATGAAAAA. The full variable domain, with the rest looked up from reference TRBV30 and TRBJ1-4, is SQTIHQWPATLVQPVGSPLSLECTVEGTSNPNLYWYRQAAGRGLQLLFYSVGIGQISSEVPQNLSASRPQDRQFILSSKKLLLSDSGFYLCAWSVSRGVNEKLFFGSGTQLSVL.

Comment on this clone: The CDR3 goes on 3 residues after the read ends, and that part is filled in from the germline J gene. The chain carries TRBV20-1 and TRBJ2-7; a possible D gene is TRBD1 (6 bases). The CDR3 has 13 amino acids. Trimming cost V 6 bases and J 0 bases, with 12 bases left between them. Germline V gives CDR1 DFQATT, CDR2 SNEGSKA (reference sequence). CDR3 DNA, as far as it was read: TGCAGTGCCAGCAGGGGCTACTCCTACGAG. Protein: CSASRGYSYE. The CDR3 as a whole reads CSASRGYSYEQYF.

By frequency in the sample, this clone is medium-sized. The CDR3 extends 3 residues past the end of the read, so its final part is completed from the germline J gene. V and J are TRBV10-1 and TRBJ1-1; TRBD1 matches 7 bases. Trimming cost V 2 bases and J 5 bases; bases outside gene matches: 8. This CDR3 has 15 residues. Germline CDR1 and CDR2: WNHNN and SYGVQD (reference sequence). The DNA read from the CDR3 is TGCGCCAGCAGTGAGGCGACGGGACAGATAACTGAA. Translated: CASSEATGQITE. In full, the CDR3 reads CASSEATGQITEAFF.

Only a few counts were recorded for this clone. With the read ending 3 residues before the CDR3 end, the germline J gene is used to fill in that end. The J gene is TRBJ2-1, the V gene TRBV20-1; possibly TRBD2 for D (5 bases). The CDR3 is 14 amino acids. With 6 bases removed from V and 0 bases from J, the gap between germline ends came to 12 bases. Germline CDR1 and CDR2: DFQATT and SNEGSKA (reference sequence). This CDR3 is CSAESTSSYNEQFF. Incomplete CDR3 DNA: TGCAGTGCGGAGTCCACTAGCTCCTACAATGAG.

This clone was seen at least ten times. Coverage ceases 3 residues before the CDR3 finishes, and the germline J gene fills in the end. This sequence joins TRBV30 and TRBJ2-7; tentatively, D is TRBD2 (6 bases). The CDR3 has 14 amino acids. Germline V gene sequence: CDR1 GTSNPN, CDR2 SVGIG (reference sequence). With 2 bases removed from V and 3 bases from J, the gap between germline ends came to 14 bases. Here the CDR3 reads CAWSYGGLGYEQYF. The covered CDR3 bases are TGTGCCTGGAGTTACGGGGGACTGGGCTACGAG.

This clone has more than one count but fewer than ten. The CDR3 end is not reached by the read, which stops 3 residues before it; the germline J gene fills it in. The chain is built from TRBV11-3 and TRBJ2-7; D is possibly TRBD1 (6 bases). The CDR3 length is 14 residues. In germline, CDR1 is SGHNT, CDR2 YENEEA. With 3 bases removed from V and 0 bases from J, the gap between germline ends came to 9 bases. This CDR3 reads CASSFGQHSYEQYF. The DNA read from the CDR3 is TGTGCCAGCAGCTTCGGACAGCACTCCTACGAG.